The rows below give T cell receptor beta chains drawn from one sample of a study of blood T cell repertoires in COVID-19. Using immunoSEQ multiplex PCR, the repertoire was profiled, and TCRdb retains in-frame clones only, with some absent. Here the sample spans roughly 130,000 clones, about four fifths being singletons. Sequencing was performed on peripheral blood. The receptors here all came from a man aged 35 to 55 with active or convalescent COVID-19. Both conserved end residues are trimmed from each CDR3.

V	J	CDR3
TRBV5-1	TRBJ2-7	ASSIDRVYEQY
TRBV19	TRBJ2-1	ASRVLAGGLGNEQF
TRBV12-3/TRBV12-4	TRBJ2-5	ASSFGDQETQY
TRBV6-5	TRBJ1-3	ASSYKAGPYTIY
TRBV7-3	TRBJ2-3	ASSPGKSGGQDTQY
TRBV5-1	TRBJ1-1	ASSSGQPHTEAF
TRBV10-3	TRBJ1-1	AISDRQPNTEAF
TRBV28	TRBJ1-5	ASSFRQDSNQPQH
TRBV9	TRBJ1-1	ASSAEILGGVGMNTEAF
TRBV25-1	TRBJ1-1	ASSELWESGTEAF
TRBV30	TRBJ2-7	AWQGQGAYEQY
TRBV19	TRBJ2-7	ASSKARDNTYSYEQY
TRBV9	TRBJ1-1	ASSVGDRRWNTEAF
TRBV20-1	TRBJ2-1	SASSPGQGYNEQF
TRBV9	TRBJ2-5	ASSVGLSGGAGETQY
TRBV5-1	TRBJ1-6	ASSAGDYNSPLH
TRBV19	TRBJ1-1	ASSQTGYTEAF
TRBV7-3	TRBJ2-1	ASSRGNEQF
TRBV11-3	TRBJ2-2	ASSPAGIEHTGELF
TRBV7-2	TRBJ2-5	ASSQGTQETQY
TRBV3-1/TRBV3-2	TRBJ1-6	ASSQAQAYNSPLH
TRBV6-5	TRBJ2-3	ASNGGSTDTQY
TRBV5-1	TRBJ1-1	ASRQGANTEAF
TRBV4-2	TRBJ2-6	ASSGPAGSSGANVLT
TRBV7-9	TRBJ1-5	ASSLGEIGKQPQH
TRBV12-3/TRBV12-4	TRBJ2-7	ASSFVTYEQY
TRBV5-1	TRBJ2-7	ASSPGGSSSYEQY
TRBV6-5	TRBJ2-3	ASSYGSNPSTDTQY
TRBV6-5	TRBJ2-1	ASSYVGLPNNEQF
TRBV7-2	TRBJ2-2	ASSFSGGAGGELF
TRBV19	TRBJ1-5	ASSSKDRGHQPQH
TRBV12-3/TRBV12-4	TRBJ2-7	ASTLRGQEEQY
TRBV14	TRBJ2-7	ASSQGGRMTVGYEQY
TRBV11-2	TRBJ2-7	ASSFNEQY
TRBV6-5	TRBJ1-1	ASSYSQGMNTEAF
TRBV5-1	TRBJ2-1	ASSSLAGAQSSYNEQF
TRBV7-9	TRBJ2-7	ASSLEGRASYEQY
TRBV6-5	TRBJ1-1	ATTRGNTEAF
TRBV7-2	TRBJ2-5	ASSPPGLAGGQETQY
TRBV7-2	TRBJ2-3	ASRRGLDTDTQY
TRBV25-1	TRBJ1-4	ATQLRGNEKLF
TRBV14	TRBJ2-3	ASSLLAGLLDTQY
TRBV4-1	TRBJ2-5	ASSQGTSGGARETQY
TRBV2	TRBJ1-5	ASTGQEYQPQH
TRBV28	TRBJ1-2	ASRNPDSGWDT
TRBV18	TRBJ2-3	ASSPPGLAGY
TRBV19	TRBJ1-2	ASSIGAQTYGYT